Each of the 6 T cell receptor beta chains below was sequenced from the same sample in a study of T cell changes during pregnancy in multiple sclerosis. Sequenced by immunoSEQ multiplex PCR; TCRdb stores in-frame clones only, minus some. The table has 50,000 to 80,000 clones, around 90% seen once. Here the sequenced sample was CD8+ T cells from peripheral blood mononuclear cells, taken before pregnancy. The receptors here all came from a female donor with multiple sclerosis, enrolled in a pregnancy study.

The chain links TRBV7-3 to TRBJ2-1; 8 bases are shared with TRBD2. CDR3 length: 17 residues. After removal of 2 bases from V and 1 base from J, the junction contained 7 bases not matched to a gene. Germline CDR1 reads SGHTA; CDR2 reads FQGTGA. In DNA form, the CDR3 reads TGTGCCAGCAGCTTAGGGGTCAGCGGGGGTTCCTACAATGAGCAGTTCTTC. It codes for CASSLGVSGGSYNEQFF.

This chain uses TRBV6-5 with TRBJ2-3; possibly TRBD1 for D (6 bases). Trimming removed 9 bases from V and 0 bases from J, with 16 bases in between. The CDR3 consists of 15 residues. Germline V gene sequence: CDR1 MNHEY, CDR2 SVGAGI. CDR3 nucleotides: TGTGCCAGTCAGCCTCAGGGGTTAAGCACAGATACGCAGTATTTT. It yields the protein CASQPQGLSTDTQYF.

The chain has TRBV9 and TRBJ2-1, with D tentatively TRBD1 (6 bases). Trimming cost V 4 bases and J 1 base, with 12 bases left between them. The CDR3 runs 15 residues. Germline V gene data show CDR1 as SGDLS and CDR2 as YYNGEE. This chain's CDR3 is CASSSRTESYNEQFF. The CDR3 bases are TGTGCCAGCAGCTCACGGACAGAATCCTACAATGAGCAGTTCTTC.

This chain links TRBV9 with TRBJ2-3, with TRBD2 identical over 13 bases. This CDR3 is built from 19 residues. Germline CDR1 is SGDLS and CDR2 is YYNGEE. V was pared by 4 bases and J by 0 bases, with 11 bases of the junction left unmatched. DNA of the CDR3: TGTGCCAGCAGCCCCCGGACTAGCGGGGGCACAGCTAGCACAGATACGCAGTATTTT. It codes for CASSPRTSGGTASTDTQYF. Using reference TRBV9 and TRBJ2-3 for the parts outside the CDR3, the full variable domain is DSGVTQTPKHLITATGQRVTLRCSPRSGDLSVYWYQQSLDQGLQFLIQYYNGEERAKGNILERFSAQQFPDLHSELNLSSLELGDSALYFCASSPRTSGGTASTDTQYFGPGTRLTVL.

The V call is TRBV7-9, the J call TRBJ2-1; a weak D match, TRBD2 (6 bases). The length of the CDR3 is 12 residues. Trimming shortened V by 5 bases and J by 9 bases, and 11 bases separated the two germline ends. Germline lookup yields CDR1 SEHNR and CDR2 FQNEAQ (reference sequence). This CDR3 is CASSRLGLEQFF. CDR3 in DNA: TGTGCCAGCAGCCGGTTGGGACTTGAGCAGTTCTTC.

The chain uses TRBV13 and TRBJ2-2; TRBD2 matches 9 bases. Germline-derived CDR1 and CDR2 are PRHDT and FYEKMQ (reference sequence). CDR3 size: 18 residues. The V gene end was trimmed by 1 base and the J gene end by 6 bases; junction bases not matched to a gene: 12. CDR3 coding DNA: TGTGCCAGCAGCTTAGAACTCGGGACTAGCCGCGGGGCCGGGGAGCTGTTTTTT. As protein: CASSLELGTSRGAGELFF.